The next 24 T cell receptor beta chains were all read from a single sample in a study of cytomegalovirus exposure and HLA in healthy donors. The PCR employed 60 Vbeta primers together with 13 Jbeta primers. Assay used: immunoSEQ multiplex PCR; TCRdb lists only in-frame clones, some missing. Among 200,000 to 250,000 clones, over 70% were seen once, and the ten largest hold almost 8%. Input material: PBMCs. The source is a woman aged 60-75 years in good health and CMV-seropositive.

The V and J genes are TRBV10-3 and TRBJ2-6, with TRBD2 matching over 7 bases. The CDR3 consists of 19 residues. The V segment lost 3 bases and the J segment 0 bases; nucleotides outside the gene matches: 11. Germline V CDR1 and CDR2: ENHRY, SYGVKD. The CDR3 DNA reads TGTGCCATCAGTGACCCCCTAGCGGCCTCCGGCTCTGGGGCCAACGTCCTGACTTTC. Amino acids: CAISDPLAASGSGANVLTF.

The rearrangement uses TRBV14 and TRBJ2-1, with D possibly matching TRBD1 (6 bases). From germline, CDR1 is SGHDN and CDR2 FVKESK. Trimming left V 0 bases short and J 9 bases short, with 15 bases between. CDR3 length equals 15 residues. The CDR3 sequence: CASSQEIAGASEQFF. As DNA, the CDR3 is TGTGCCAGCAGCCAAGAGATTGCAGGGGCCAGTGAGCAGTTCTTC.

Only a few counts were recorded for this clone. The chain is built from TRBV28 and TRBJ1-4; D uncertain. Per germline, CDR1 MDHEN and CDR2 SYDVKM. CDR3 size: 14 residues. Trimming pared 6 bases from V and 7 bases from J, leaving 15 bases between. The CDR3 spells CASSARVLVEKLFF. CDR3 nucleotide sequence: TGTGCCAGCAGCGCCCGGGTCCTTGTTGAAAAACTGTTTTTT.

This chain uses TRBV9 with TRBJ1-1, with TRBD1 as a possible D gene (5 bases). Trimming took off 4 bases at V and 7 bases at J, with 11 bases between the two ends. This CDR3 comprises 12 residues. Germline V CDR1 and CDR2: SGDLS, YYNGEE. For the CDR3, the DNA is TGTGCCAGCAGCACGTATGACAGTGAAGCTTTCTTT. This codes for CASSTYDSEAFF. The whole variable domain, remainder taken from reference TRBV9 and TRBJ1-1, is DSGVTQTPKHLITATGQRVTLRCSPRSGDLSVYWYQQSLDQGLQFLIQYYNGEERAKGNILERFSAQQFPDLHSELNLSSLELGDSALYFCASSTYDSEAFFGQGTRLTVV.

The J gene is TRBJ2-7, the V gene TRBV5-1; 13 nucleotides agree with TRBD2. The length of the CDR3 is 14 residues. After removal of 4 bases from V and 7 bases from J, the junction contained 5 bases not matched to a gene. Per the germline V gene, CDR1 is SGHRS and CDR2 is YFSETQ. The DNA of the CDR3 is TGCGCCAGCAGCCGGACTAGCGGGAGTGGGGAGCAGTACTTC. Translated, it gives CASSRTSGSGEQYF.

This chain uses TRBV11-2 with TRBJ1-1; no reliable D call. The CDR3 covers 13 residues. The germline gives CDR1 SGHAT, CDR2 FQNNGV. V was pared by 6 bases and J by 12 bases, with 20 bases between. The CDR3 region has the DNA TGTGCCAGCAGTTCCCTGACACCCTCGGGAACTTTCTTT. It translates to CASSSLTPSGTFF.

This clone was observed a single time. The V and J genes are TRBV11-2 and TRBJ2-7; 9 bases map to TRBD1. The CDR3 is made up of 14 amino acids. Germline-derived CDR1 and CDR2 are SGHAT and FQNNGV. Unmatched junction bases numbered 4, after V lost 5 bases and J lost 2 bases. CDR3 nucleotides: TGTGCCAGCAGCCCAAGGGACAGGGCCTACGAGCAGTACTTC. Translating it yields CASSPRDRAYEQYF.

The chain uses TRBV28 and TRBJ2-7, with TRBD1 matching 9 bases. The V segment lost 8 bases and the J segment 6 bases; nucleotides outside the gene matches: 8. Germline V lookup: CDR1 MDHEN, CDR2 SYDVKM. The CDR3 loop spans 13 amino acids. CDR3 in amino acids: CASLGTGRSEQYF. CDR3 nucleotide sequence: TGTGCCAGCCTCGGGACAGGGAGGAGCGAGCAGTACTTC.

This chain connects TRBV9 to TRBJ1-3; the match to TRBD1 covers 7 bases. With 4 bases clipped from V and 0 bases from J, the junction kept 4 bases outside the gene matches. The CDR3 consists of 15 residues. Germline V gene lookup returns CDR1 SGDLS and CDR2 YYNGEE. The CDR3 reads CASSITGDSGNTIYF. The CDR3 nucleotides read TGTGCCAGCAGCATAACAGGGGACTCTGGAAACACCATATATTTT.

The CDR3 DNA reads TGTGCCATCAGTGAGTCCTACTCCTTAGCAAACATTCAGTACTTC. Protein sequence: CAISESYSLANIQYF. The chain has TRBV10-3 and TRBJ2-4; D gene unclear. The CDR3 totals 15 residues. V lost 0 bases, J lost 6 bases, and 12 bases lay in between. Germline V gives CDR1 ENHRY, CDR2 SYGVKD.

This clone has only one observation. The chain couples TRBV28 to TRBJ1-2, with 9 positions matching TRBD1. Germline CDR1 MDHEN, CDR2 SYDVKM. This CDR3 is 14 amino acids long. Trimming cost V 6 bases and J 5 bases; bases outside gene matches: 7. This CDR3 is CASRTLGQGYGYTF. The CDR3 DNA is TGTGCCAGCAGGACCTTGGGACAGGGTTATGGCTACACCTTC.

J is TRBJ2-3 and V is TRBV5-1, with no clear D. This CDR3 is built from 17 residues. With 0 bases removed from V and 0 bases from J, the gap between germline ends came to 14 bases. Looked up from germline, CDR1 is SGHRS and CDR2 is YFSETQ. The CDR3 loop reads CASSLGALPASTDTQYF. For the CDR3, the DNA is TGCGCCAGCAGCTTGGGGGCCCTACCTGCTAGCACAGATACGCAGTATTTT.

J is TRBJ2-1 and V is TRBV5-1; D may be TRBD1 (6 bases). Germline-derived CDR1 and CDR2 are SGHRS and YFSETQ. V was trimmed by 4 bases and J by 2 bases, leaving 13 bases between them. There are 15 residues in the CDR3. The CDR3 DNA follows: TGCGCCAGCAGCAGGACAGTATCACCCTACAATGAGCAGTTCTTC. Amino acid sequence: CASSRTVSPYNEQFF.

The chain employs TRBV27 and TRBJ1-1, with D unclear. The V gene lost 3 bases and the J gene lost 6 bases, with 11 bases spanning the gap. The germline CDR1 and CDR2 sequences are MNHEY and SMNVEV (reference sequence). The length of the CDR3 is 13 residues. The CDR3 nucleotides read TGTGCCAGCAGTTTTGGGCAGCTCGCTGAAGCTTTCTTT. Its protein product is CASSFGQLAEAFF.

The chain carries TRBV5-1 and TRBJ2-3; TRBD2 might be the D (5 bases). The CDR3 totals 14 residues. V lost 2 bases and J 5 bases, leaving 12 bases between the germline ends. Germline V CDR1 and CDR2: SGHRS, YFSETQ. CDR3 DNA sequence: TGCGCCAGCAGCTTACTAGGGCAGGAAGATACGCAGTATTTT. It is translated as CASSLLGQEDTQYF.

The chain recombines TRBV11-2 with TRBJ2-7; 8 nucleotides align to TRBD1. CDR3 length: 15 amino acids. V lost 5 bases, J lost 3 bases, and 9 bases stayed unmatched. Germline V gene data show CDR1 as SGHAT and CDR2 as FQNNGV. For the CDR3, the DNA is TGTGCCAGCAGCCCCCCTGGACAGGGATTCTACGAGCAGTACTTC. Amino acid sequence: CASSPPGQGFYEQYF.

The gene calls are TRBV5-4 and TRBJ2-2, with TRBD1 matching 12 bases. The CDR3 has 16 residues. The germline CDR1 and CDR2 sequences are SGHNT and YYREEE (reference sequence). The V segment lost 4 bases and the J segment 6 bases; nucleotides outside the gene matches: 7. The CDR3 here is CASSPPGQGAPGELFF. The CDR3 region has the DNA TGTGCCAGCAGCCCACCGGGACAGGGGGCACCCGGGGAGCTGTTTTTT.

In this sample, this clone turned up a few times. The chain combines TRBV18 with TRBJ1-1; the match to TRBD1 covers 7 bases. From germline, CDR1 is KGHSH and CDR2 LQKENI. The CDR3 sequence is 17 residues long. The junction had 15 bases not matched to a gene; V was cut back by 2 bases and J by 6 bases. The CDR3 spells CASSPTQGFGHSPEAFF. The CDR3, as DNA: TGTGCCAGCTCACCAACACAGGGGTTTGGTCACTCTCCTGAAGCTTTCTTT. The variable domain in full, completed from reference TRBV18 and TRBJ1-1, reads NAGVMQNPRHLVRRRGQEARLRCSPMKGHSHVYWYRQLPEEGLKFMVYLQKENIIDESGMPKERFSAEFPKEGPSILRIQQVVRGDSAAYFCASSPTQGFGHSPEAFFGQGTRLTVV.

The chain is built from TRBV9 and TRBJ2-7; TRBD2 matches at 9 bases. CDR3 size: 15 residues. Looked up from germline, CDR1 is SGDLS and CDR2 is YYNGEE. V lost 4 bases, J lost 7 bases, and 12 bases stayed unmatched. CDR3 DNA: TGTGCCAGCAGCCCCCCCAAATGGCGGGAGGGTGAGCAGTACTTC. As protein: CASSPPKWREGEQYF.

The V and J genes are TRBV5-6 and TRBJ2-7, with D tentatively TRBD2 (5 bases). This CDR3 region has 12 residues. Germline CDR1 reads SGHDT; CDR2 reads YYEEEE. V dropped 7 bases and J dropped 0 bases, with 8 bases sitting between them. The CDR3 reads CASGGSSYEQYF. DNA of the CDR3: TGTGCCAGCGGTGGGAGCTCCTACGAGCAGTACTTC.

The genes are TRBV5-6 and TRBJ2-3; a weak D match, TRBD1 (5 bases). Trimming took off 1 base at V and 0 bases at J, with 9 bases between the two ends. The CDR3 loop spans 15 amino acids. Per the germline V gene, CDR1 is SGHDT and CDR2 is YYEEEE. The DNA for the CDR3 is TGTGCCAGCAGCTTGCAGGGTCTAAGCACAGATACGCAGTATTTT. Amino acids: CASSLQGLSTDTQYF.

The V and J genes are TRBV29-1 and TRBJ1-6; 7 nucleotides match TRBD1. This CDR3 comprises 13 residues. Unmatched junction bases numbered 8, after V lost 6 bases and J lost 9 bases. Germline-derived CDR1 and CDR2 are SQVTM and ANQGSEA. The CDR3 sequence is CSVRDSGRSPLHF. The CDR3 nucleotides read TGCAGCGTGCGGGACAGTGGCCGTTCACCCCTCCACTTT.

This chain uses TRBV19 with TRBJ2-3, with D possibly TRBD2 on 5 matching bases. V lost 3 bases and J lost 5, with 12 bases in between. This CDR3 comprises 14 residues. The germline V gene has CDR1 LNHDA and CDR2 SQIVND (reference sequence). The DNA of the CDR3 is TGTGCCAGTAGTATTACCCATGGGAGAGATACGCAGTATTTT. Its translation is CASSITHGRDTQYF.

This chain uses TRBV5-1 with TRBJ2-7; 10 bases line up with TRBD1. Per germline, CDR1 SGHRS and CDR2 YFSETQ. With 7 bases clipped from V and 2 bases from J, the junction kept 6 bases outside the gene matches. The CDR3 is 14 amino acids. The CDR3 sequence is CASSRTGGTYEQYF. DNA of the CDR3: TGCGCCAGCTCCCGGACAGGGGGTACCTACGAGCAGTACTTC.